This TCR beta chain was sequenced during a study of vaccination and CD4 T cells after COVID-19. About the study: Drawing of post-COVID samples took place a median about 94 days after diagnosis (range 35 to 161). The authors exposed cells to overlapping spike peptides derived from SARS-CoV-2, HCoV-NL63, HCoV-OC43 and HCoV-229E.

The Oncomine TCR Beta short-read assay sequenced DNA from cultured CD4+ T cells. TCRdb recomputed calls from the PCR reads with MiXCR, one row per CDR3 protein. The sample lists some 14,000 distinct CDR3 sequences, 55% to 85% occurring once. The CDR3 runs to 14 residues. The germline gives CDR1 DFQATT, CDR2 SNEGSKA (reference sequence). V lost 6 bases and J lost 2, with 14 bases in between. Treatment indicated: approximately 11-day PBMC culture with coronavirus spike peptide pools or control peptides (ViraFEST assay). For this clonotype: Its cognate antigen is unknown.

The sample comprised CD4+ T cells from blood, cultured in vitro. This chain connects TRBV20-1 to TRBJ2-1, with D hard to call. The clonotype originates from a human donor who had recovered from COVID-19. CDR3 sequence (DNA): TGCAGTGCCCCCCGTGGTTCAGCCTACAATGAGCAGTTCTTC. This gives the protein CSAPRGSAYNEQFF.